This entry lists 32 T cell receptor beta chains sequenced from one sample in a study of T cell clones after liver transplantation. The repertoire was sequenced with immunoSEQ multiplex PCR; TCRdb's copy has only in-frame clones and lacks some. The sample records some 15,000 clones, about 93% being singletons. The material was CD8+ T cells from blood, obtained before liver transplant. Receptors originate from a human donor who received a liver transplant.

The gene calls are TRBV27 and TRBJ2-3, with TRBD2 matching 9 bases. The CDR3 totals 17 residues. Losses at the gene ends were 0 bases for V and 6 bases for J; bases not matched to a gene: 10. CDR1 is MNHEY, CDR2 SMNVEV, per germline (reference sequence). The CDR3 is CASSLSPVVAGVDTQYF. The CDR3 DNA follows: TGTGCCAGCAGTTTATCCCCGGTGGTAGCGGGAGTGGATACGCAGTATTTT.

The V and J genes are TRBV6-5 and TRBJ2-3; 10 bases match TRBD2. V shed 1 base and J 2 bases; nucleotides not matched to a gene: 3. Germline CDR1 and CDR2: MNHEY and SVGAGI. This CDR3 contains 16 residues. CDR3 coding DNA: TGTGCCAGCAGTTACTTAGGGACTAGCGACACAGATACGCAGTATTTT. Translation gives CASSYLGTSDTDTQYF.

The rearrangement links TRBV10-2 to TRBJ2-7; D might be TRBD2 (6 bases). V was trimmed by 6 bases and J by 7 bases, leaving 16 bases between them. Germline values: CDR1 WSHSY, CDR2 SAAADI. CDR3 length: 13 amino acids. The CDR3 DNA follows: TGCGCCAGCAGCAGCGGGCCTGGCTCGGAGCAGTACTTC. Protein product: CASSSGPGSEQYF.

This chain uses TRBV9 with TRBJ2-3; D unclear. The germline CDR1 and CDR2 sequences are SGDLS and YYNGEE. Trimming removed 3 bases from V and 8 bases from J, with 16 bases in between. The CDR3 covers 14 residues. The CDR3 DNA reads as TGTGCCAGCAGCGCCTCTAATTTCCTCGGTACGCAGTATTTT. It translates to CASSASNFLGTQYF.

This chain joins TRBV18 and TRBJ2-3; the match to TRBD2 covers 7 bases. The CDR3 covers 12 residues. Germline assignment: CDR1 KGHSH and CDR2 LQKENI. Trimming cost V 3 bases and J 14 bases; bases outside gene matches: 8. CDR3 nucleotide sequence: TGTGCCAGCTCACCGACTAGCACCTCCCTGTATTTT. This codes for CASSPTSTSLYF.

The chain employs TRBV27 and TRBJ2-5, with a possible D match to TRBD2 (5 bases). Matching the DNA end better, TRBJ2-7 makes the J call doubtful. The CDR3 is made up of 14 amino acids. Germline CDR1 is MNHEY and CDR2 is SMNVEV (reference sequence). CDR3 sequence reads: CASSFGLSSYEQYF. The CDR3 region has the DNA TGTGCCAGCAGTTTCGGACTTTCCTCCTACGAGCAGTACTTC.

V and J are TRBV9 and TRBJ1-4; D unclear. Germline V gives CDR1 SGDLS, CDR2 YYNGEE. The CDR3 runs 12 residues. Trimming cost V 3 bases and J 5 bases, with 5 bases left between them. The CDR3 reads CASSGLNEKLFF. The CDR3 nucleotides are TGTGCCAGCAGCGGATTGAATGAAAAACTGTTTTTT.

The chain combines TRBV7-6 with TRBJ2-7, with D uncertain. Deletions cut 5 bases from V and 1 base from J, with 9 bases between. This CDR3 contains 13 residues. Germline lookup yields CDR1 SGHVS and CDR2 FNYEAQ. The chain's CDR3 is CASSTTESYEQYF. The CDR3, as DNA: TGTGCCAGCAGCACGACGGAATCCTACGAGCAGTACTTC.

The chain joins TRBV4-2 to TRBJ2-7, with 11 bases fitting TRBD2. The J segment lost 1 base and the V segment lost 4 bases, leaving 3 bases of the junction unmatched. The CDR3 has 15 amino acids. The germline V gene has CDR1 LGHNA and CDR2 YNFKEQ. CDR3 protein: CASSRGLAVSYEQYF. DNA for the CDR3: TGTGCCAGCAGCCGGGGACTAGCGGTATCCTACGAGCAGTACTTC.

The gene calls are TRBV27 and TRBJ2-7; D unclear. Deletions cut 8 bases from V and 3 bases from J, with 2 bases between. CDR3 length: 9 residues. The germline gives CDR1 MNHEY, CDR2 SMNVEV (reference sequence). CDR3 residues: CASGYEQYF. CDR3 in DNA: TGTGCCAGCGGCTACGAGCAGTACTTC.

J is TRBJ1-3 and V is TRBV7-4, with unresolved D. V lost 4 bases to trimming and J lost 0 bases, with 10 bases between them. The CDR3 has 15 amino acids. Germline lookup yields CDR1 SGHVT and CDR2 SQSDAQ. This CDR3 is CASSSTKYSGNTIYF. Written as DNA, the CDR3 is TGTGCCAGCAGCTCAACTAAATACTCTGGAAACACCATATATTTT.

V gene TRBV5-6 combines with J gene TRBJ1-5; 7 positions agree with TRBD1. With V trimmed by 2 bases and J by 2 bases, 4 bases remained unmatched. The length of the CDR3 is 15 residues. The germline gives CDR1 SGHDT, CDR2 YYEEEE. CDR3 in DNA: TGTGCCAGCAGCTTACAGGGGCGAGGCAATCAGCCCCAGCATTTT. Its protein is CASSLQGRGNQPQHF.

The J gene is TRBJ2-1, the V gene TRBV5-4, with 12 positions matching TRBD2. With V trimmed by 3 bases and J by 8 bases, 6 bases remained unmatched. The CDR3 loop spans 15 amino acids. The germline V gene encodes CDR1 SGHNT and CDR2 YYREEE (reference sequence). CDR3 loop: CASSSRLAGAYEQFF. CDR3 coding DNA: TGTGCCAGCAGCTCGAGACTAGCGGGAGCCTATGAGCAGTTCTTC.

The CDR3 DNA sequence: TGTGCCAGCAGCAGGGTTGGACTAGCGGTTACGTCCTACAATGAGCAGTTCTTC. Its translation is CASSRVGLAVTSYNEQFF. This chain uses TRBV14 with TRBJ2-1, with 10 positions matching TRBD2. Germline CDR1 and CDR2: SGHDN and FVKESK. J was trimmed by 1 base and V by 5 bases; bases with no gene match: 11. This CDR3 region has 18 residues.

The chain joins TRBV27 to TRBJ2-7; 10 nucleotides align to TRBD2. Germline assignment: CDR1 MNHEY and CDR2 SMNVEV (reference sequence). V was clipped by 4 bases and J by 1 base; unmatched bases: 7. There are 16 residues in the CDR3. The CDR3 is CASSWSSGSISYEQYF. For the CDR3, the DNA is TGTGCCAGCAGTTGGTCTAGCGGGAGTATATCCTACGAGCAGTACTTC.

This clone was observed a single time. The chain joins TRBV5-1 to TRBJ2-3, with D maybe TRBD2 (6 bases). V was trimmed by 0 bases and J by 0 bases, leaving 20 bases between them. The CDR3 has 19 residues. Germline V gene lookup returns CDR1 SGHRS and CDR2 YFSETQ. The CDR3 coding sequence is TGCGCCAGCAGCTTGGTGGCTAGCGCAAGAACCCGTAGCACAGATACGCAGTATTTT. Translation gives CASSLVASARTRSTDTQYF.

The rearrangement joins TRBV11-3 to TRBJ2-2; TRBD1 matches at 7 bases. The V gene's germline CDR1 is SGHNT and CDR2 YENEEA. The V segment lost 5 bases and the J segment 4 bases; nucleotides outside the gene matches: 10. The CDR3 length is 16 residues. In nucleotides, the CDR3 is TGTGCCAGCAGCCCCCCAAGAGGGGGCTTCACCGGGGAGCTGTTTTTT. This gives the protein CASSPPRGGFTGELFF.

The chain couples TRBV9 to TRBJ1-2; D not certain. The CDR3 totals 10 residues. Germline CDR1 reads SGDLS; CDR2 reads YYNGEE. V was shortened by 3 bases and J by 8 bases, with 5 bases between the two germline ends. Here the CDR3 DNA reads TGTGCCAGCAGCGGCCCGGGCTACACCTTC. Its protein product is CASSGPGYTF.

Regarding this clone: Sequence at one end of the junction differs from germline and may be a read error. This sequence joins TRBV7-9 and TRBJ2-3; D may be TRBD1 or TRBD2 (5 bases each). The germline CDR1 and CDR2 sequences are SEHNR and FQNEAQ (reference sequence). The length of the CDR3 is 15 residues. The CDR3 sequence: CASSRPLGAVDTQYF. CDR3 DNA sequence: TGCGCCAGCAGCCGCCCTCTCGGGGCCGTGGATACGCAGTATTTT. Based on the CDR3 plus reference TRBV7-9 and TRBJ2-3, the full variable domain is DTGVSQNPRHKITKRGQNVTFRCDPISEHNRLYWYRQTLGQGPEFLTYFQNEAQLEKSRLLSDRFSAERPKGSFSTLEIQRTEQGDSAMYLCASSRPLGAVDTQYFGPGTRLTVL.

This chain links TRBV7-6 with TRBJ1-3; D remains unclear. Deletions cut 4 bases from V and 0 bases from J, with 13 bases between. Germline assignment: CDR1 SGHVS and CDR2 FNYEAQ. This CDR3 spans 16 amino acids. CDR3 amino acids: CASSSVEAFSGNTIYF. CDR3 DNA: TGTGCCAGCAGCTCCGTGGAAGCCTTCTCTGGAAACACCATATATTTT.

This chain joins TRBV29-1 and TRBJ2-7; D not certain. CDR1 and CDR2 (germline): SQVTM, ANQGSEA. This CDR3 is 12 amino acids long. Between the trimmed V and J ends, which lost 3 bases and 4 bases, there was a span of 10 bases. The CDR3 DNA reads as TGCAGCGTTGAGAGCCCCCAATACGAGCAGTACTTC. Protein product: CSVESPQYEQYF.

This chain links TRBV27 with TRBJ2-7; unclear D gene. The CDR3 contains 14 residues. Germline lookup yields CDR1 MNHEY and CDR2 SMNVEV (reference sequence). With 3 bases removed from V and 2 bases from J, the gap between germline ends came to 11 bases. DNA of the CDR3: TGTGCCAGCAGTTTGTCACCTAGGGCCTACGAGCAGTACTTC. This encodes CASSLSPRAYEQYF.

The chain carries TRBV4-1 and TRBJ1-2; D unresolved. V shed 0 bases and J shed 1 base, with 9 bases lying between them. The germline gives CDR1 MGHRA, CDR2 YSYEKL. The CDR3 has 15 residues. The chain's CDR3 is CASSQETHSNYGYTF. For the CDR3, the DNA is TGCGCCAGCAGCCAAGAGACCCACAGTAACTATGGCTACACCTTC.

CDR3 loop: CASSSDRGPDTQYF. Written as DNA, the CDR3 is TGTGCCAGCAGCTCGGACAGGGGACCAGATACGCAGTATTTT. V is TRBV7-9 and J is TRBJ2-3; 9 bases fit TRBD1. Germline V CDR1 and CDR2: SEHNR, FQNEAQ (reference sequence). After removal of 4 bases from V and 4 bases from J, the junction contained 3 bases not matched to a gene. CDR3 length: 14 amino acids.

The chain carries TRBV15 and TRBJ2-1; a possible D gene is TRBD2 (5 bases). The V and J ends lost 0 bases and 5 bases respectively, with 17 bases between them. In germline, CDR1 is LNHNV, CDR2 YYDKDF (reference sequence). The CDR3 consists of 17 residues. The CDR3, as DNA: TGTGCCACCAGCAGAGATCTATGGCAGGAACTAGACAATGAGCAGTTCTTC. Its translation: CATSRDLWQELDNEQFF. Together with reference TRBV15 and TRBJ2-1, the CDR3 gives the full variable domain: DAMVIQNPRYQVTQFGKPVTLSCSQTLNHNVMYWYQQKSSQAPKLLFHYYDKDFNNEADTPDNFQSRRPNTSFCFLDIRSPGLGDTAMYLCATSRDLWQELDNEQFFGPGTRLTVL.

This chain connects TRBV10-2 to TRBJ2-7, with D tentatively TRBD1 or TRBD2 (5 bases each). Trimming pared 1 base from V and 3 bases from J, leaving 7 bases between. Per germline, CDR1 WSHSY and CDR2 SAAADI. The CDR3 spans 13 residues. The CDR3 bases are TGCGCCAGCAGTGAGTTTGGGGGCTACGAGCAGTACTTC. As protein: CASSEFGGYEQYF.

This clone qualifies as medium-sized. The chain has TRBV5-1 and TRBJ2-3; TRBD2 aligns across 8 bases. Germline V gives CDR1 SGHRS, CDR2 YFSETQ. V shed 0 bases and J 6 bases; nucleotides not matched to a gene: 6. The CDR3 sequence is 15 residues long. CDR3 sequence (DNA): TGCGCCAGCAGCTTGGGGGCGACTAGCGCCGATACGCAGTATTTT. This gives the protein CASSLGATSADTQYF.

The chain uses TRBV15 and TRBJ2-6, with D unclear. The CDR3 runs to 17 residues. Trimming removed 0 bases at V and 0 bases at J, with 9 bases between. Germline lookup yields CDR1 LNHNV and CDR2 YYDKDF (reference sequence). The CDR3 loop reads CATSRESGSSGANVLTF. Here the CDR3 DNA reads TGTGCCACCAGCAGAGAATCAGGAAGCTCTGGGGCCAACGTCCTGACTTTC. Variable domain in full (rest from reference TRBV15 and TRBJ2-6): DAMVIQNPRYQVTQFGKPVTLSCSQTLNHNVMYWYQQKSSQAPKLLFHYYDKDFNNEADTPDNFQSRRPNTSFCFLDIRSPGLGDTAMYLCATSRESGSSGANVLTFGAGSRLTVL.

This rearrangement joins TRBV21-1 to TRBJ2-1; the table's TRBD2 call for D was not verified on the DNA. TRBV21-1 is noted as a pseudogene. CDR3 size: 12 residues. The CDR3 loop is CASEAGPNEQFF. The DNA for the CDR3 is TGTGCCAGCGAGGCGGGGCCCAATGAGCAGTTCTTC.

The table lists this clone with a count of one. V usage is TRBV2 and J usage is TRBJ2-7; TRBD2 agrees at 7 bases. The CDR3 loop spans 17 amino acids. Losses at the gene ends were 1 base for V and 2 bases for J; bases not matched to a gene: 11. Germline V gene sequence: CDR1 SNHLY, CDR2 FYNNEI. The CDR3 sequence: CASSEGDGRELAYEQYF. For the CDR3, the DNA is TGTGCCAGCAGTGAAGGGGATGGGCGGGAGTTGGCCTACGAGCAGTACTTC.

The gene calls are TRBV9 and TRBJ1-1; D possibly corresponds to TRBD1 (5 bases). The CDR3 covers 14 residues. The germline V and J ends were trimmed by 2 bases and 11 bases, with 19 bases remaining between them. Looked up from germline, CDR1 is SGDLS and CDR2 is YYNGEE. The DNA for the CDR3 is TGTGCCAGCAGCGTCTCCAGCTCCACACAGGAGGCTTTCTTT. Translation: CASSVSSSTQEAFF.

The chain is built from TRBV10-3 and TRBJ2-2, with D possibly being TRBD2 (5 bases). The CDR3 length is 15 residues. V was pared by 2 bases and J by 6 bases, with 13 bases between. CDR1 is ENHRY, CDR2 SYGVKD, per germline. The CDR3 DNA follows: TGTGCCATCAGTGAGAGTCGAGGTAGCGCCGGGGAGCTGTTTTTT. It yields the protein CAISESRGSAGELFF.